These T cell receptor beta chains were read from a single sample in a study of control samples from healthy donors and cancer patients. Clones were read by immunoSEQ multiplex PCR, and TCRdb kept only the in-frame ones, dropping some. The sample contains under 200,000 clones, 91% of which appear only once. Sequencing was done on a sample of blood. The receptors shown here come from a woman in her twenties or thirties in good health. Each CDR3 is given with its conserved first and last residue. Each record gives: J gene, D gene, clone size, V gene, CDR3 protein, CDR3 DNA. A D gene is named only where the DNA matches it firmly. A clone size is listed for some rows: how often the clone was seen (once, few, many), or a class if it is expanded.

>TRBJ1-6|.|.|TRBV9
CASSQAGSGISPLHF
TGTGCCAGCAGCCAGGCAGGGTCGGGTATTTCACCCCTCCACTTT
>TRBJ1-6|.|.|TRBV10-1
CASSGPGNYYNSPLHF
TGCGCCAGCAGTGGCCCGGGAAATTACTATAATTCACCCCTCCACTTT
>TRBJ2-3|.|few|TRBV6-2/TRBV6-3
CASSYSISGAGSTDTQYF
TGTGCCAGCAGTTACTCGATTTCGGGAGCGGGTAGCACAGATACGCAGTATTTT
>TRBJ1-6|.|once|TRBV30
CAWSEQGAYNSPLHF
TGTGCCTGGAGTGAACAGGGCGCCTATAATTCACCCCTCCACTTT
>TRBJ2-7|.|.|TRBV6-5
CASRETFYEQYF
TGTGCCAGCCGAGAGACATTCTACGAGCAGTACTTC
>TRBJ2-3|.|.|TRBV6-1
CASSEFGAPSTDTQYF
TGTGCCAGCAGTGAATTTGGGGCCCCGAGCACAGATACGCAGTATTTT
>TRBJ1-5|.|.|TRBV7-9
CASSLGFEGQPQHF
TGTGCCAGCAGCTTAGGGTTTGAGGGTCAGCCCCAGCATTTT
>TRBJ1-3|.|.|TRBV9
CASSVGGSSSGNTIYF
TGTGCCAGCAGCGTAGGCGGCTCGAGCTCTGGAAACACCATATATTTT
>TRBJ1-2|.|.|TRBV3-1/TRBV3-2
CASSQAFYGYTF
TGTGCCAGCAGCCAAGCTTTCTATGGCTACACCTTC
>TRBJ1-3|.|.|TRBV6-2/TRBV6-3
CASSYSGNSGNTIYF
TGTGCCAGCAGTTACTCGGGCAACTCTGGAAACACCATATATTTT
>TRBJ2-3|.|few|TRBV7-2
CASSLDYSSTDTQYF
TGTGCCAGCAGCTTGGACTACTCTAGCACAGATACGCAGTATTTT
>TRBJ1-2|.|.|TRBV7-9
CASSFSDGPYGYTF
TGTGCCAGCAGCTTCTCGGACGGCCCCTATGGCTACACCTTC